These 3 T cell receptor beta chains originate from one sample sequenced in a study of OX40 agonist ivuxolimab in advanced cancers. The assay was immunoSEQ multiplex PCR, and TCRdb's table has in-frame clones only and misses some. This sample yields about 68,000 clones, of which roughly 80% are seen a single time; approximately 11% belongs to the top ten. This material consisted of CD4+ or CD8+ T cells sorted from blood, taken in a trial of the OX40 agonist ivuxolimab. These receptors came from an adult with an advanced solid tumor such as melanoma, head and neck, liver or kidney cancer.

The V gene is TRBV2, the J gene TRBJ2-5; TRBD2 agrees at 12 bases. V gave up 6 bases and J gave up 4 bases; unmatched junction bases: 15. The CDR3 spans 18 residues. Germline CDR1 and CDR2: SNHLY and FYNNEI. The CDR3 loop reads CASRDHGTSGHLIETQYF. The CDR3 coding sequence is TGTGCCAGCAGGGATCATGGGACTAGCGGGCATCTTATAGAGACCCAGTACTTC.

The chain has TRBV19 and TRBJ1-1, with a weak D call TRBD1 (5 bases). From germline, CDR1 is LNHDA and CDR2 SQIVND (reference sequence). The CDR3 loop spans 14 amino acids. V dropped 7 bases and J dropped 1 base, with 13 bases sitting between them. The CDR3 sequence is CASKSGRTNTEAFF. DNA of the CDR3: TGTGCCAGTAAGTCGGGACGGACGAACACTGAAGCTTTCTTT.

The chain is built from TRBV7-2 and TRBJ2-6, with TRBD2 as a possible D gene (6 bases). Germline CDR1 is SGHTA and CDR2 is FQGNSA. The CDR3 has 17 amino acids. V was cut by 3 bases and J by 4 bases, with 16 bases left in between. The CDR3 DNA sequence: TGTGCCAGCAGCTTTCGGGGAGGAACCTCCGGGGCCAACGTCCTGACTTTC. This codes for CASSFRGGTSGANVLTF.